One T cell receptor beta chain is described in this entry. What it binds is unknown. TCRdb's copy holds only in-frame clones and misses some; the assay was immunoSEQ multiplex PCR. This table has about 18,000 clones, over 70% appearing once. These data belong to a study of neoadjuvant nivolumab and ipilimumab in lung cancer. General study points: Only a single major-pathologic-response sample was available for clonality analysis. Higher pretherapy blood TCR richness went with higher resected-tumor richness. Only a small number of samples underwent TCR sequencing. Only two of four nivolumab-treated tumors gained richness and clonality by surgery.

The sequences come from peripheral blood, collected before neoadjuvant nivolumab, alone or with ipilimumab. This receptor was identified in an adult with non-small cell lung cancer.

This chain's CDR3 is CASSERPGAGYGYTF. The DNA for the CDR3 is TGTGCCAGCAGTGAGAGGCCGGGGGCCGGCTATGGCTACACCTTC. V usage is TRBV25-1 and J usage is TRBJ1-2; D might be TRBD1 (6 bases). This CDR3 is 15 amino acids long. With 3 bases removed from V and 4 bases from J, the gap between germline ends came to 15 bases. Germline CDR1 and CDR2: MGHDK and SYGVNS.